The 32 T cell receptor beta chains presented below share a single source sample, sequenced in a study of blood T cell repertoires in COVID-19. TCRdb keeps only in-frame clones here, not all; method: immunoSEQ multiplex PCR. Here the sample spans approximately 280,000 clones, around nine tenths being singletons. The source material was peripheral blood. These receptors originate from a middle-aged man with acute or convalescent COVID-19.

V is TRBV11-2 and J is TRBJ1-1; D remains ambiguous. Germline V CDR1 and CDR2: SGHAT, FQNNGV. This CDR3 is built from 14 residues. V was clipped by 5 bases and J by 10 bases, with 20 bases between them. This CDR3 reads CASSHQDWAEGAFF. In DNA form, the CDR3 reads TGTGCCAGCAGCCATCAGGATTGGGCTGAAGGAGCTTTCTTT.

The rearrangement links TRBV5-5 to TRBJ2-2; TRBD1 agrees at 11 bases. Germline V CDR1 and CDR2: SGHKS, YYEKEE (reference sequence). Unmatched junction bases numbered 11, after V lost 5 bases and J lost 5 bases. The CDR3 length is 17 residues. This CDR3 is CASSRRTGGERTGELFF. The DNA for the CDR3 is TGTGCCAGCAGTCGCAGGACAGGGGGCGAAAGAACCGGGGAGCTGTTTTTT. The whole variable domain, filled in from reference TRBV5-5 and TRBJ2-2, reads DAGVTQSPTHLIKTRGQQVTLRCSPISGHKSVSWYQQVLGQGPQFIFQYYEKEERGRGNFPDRFSARQFPNYSSELNVNALLLGDSALYLCASSRRTGGERTGELFFGEGSRLTVL.

The chain is built from TRBV12-5 and TRBJ1-5; D unclear. Trimming stripped 10 bases from V and 3 bases from J, with 10 bases between. CDR3 length equals 12 residues. Germline V CDR1 and CDR2: LGHNT, FRNRAP. The CDR3 DNA sequence: TGTGCTACTTCTCAGGACAATCAGCCCCAGCATTTT. Protein: CATSQDNQPQHF. Full variable domain (missing parts from reference TRBV12-5 and TRBJ1-5): DARVTQTPRHKVTEMGQEVTMRCQPILGHNTVFWYRQTMMQGLELLAYFRNRAPLDDSGMPKDRFSAEMPDATLATLKIQPSEPRDSAVYFCATSQDNQPQHFGDGTRLSIL.

The chain carries TRBV5-6 and TRBJ1-1; the D gene is possibly TRBD1 (6 bases). CDR1 and CDR2 (germline): SGHDT, YYEEEE. This CDR3 comprises 15 residues. The V gene lost 2 bases and the J gene lost 5 bases, with 16 bases spanning the gap. The CDR3 reads CASSFLGAGFTEAFF. The CDR3 DNA sequence: TGTGCCAGCAGCTTTCTGGGGGCCGGGTTTACTGAAGCTTTCTTT.

A few counts support this clone. The V gene is TRBV6-5, the J gene TRBJ1-1; perhaps TRBD1 as D (6 bases). Germline loops: CDR1 MNHEY, CDR2 SVGAGI. Trimming took 6 bases from V and 4 from J, leaving 15 bases between them. The CDR3 extends over 14 amino acids. Written as DNA, the CDR3 is TGTGCCAGCAGATTACTAACAGGGACCACTGAAGCTTTCTTT. Protein: CASRLLTGTTEAFF.

This chain uses TRBV5-5 with TRBJ2-6; D is unclear. CDR1 and CDR2 from the germline V gene are SGHKS and YYEKEE (reference sequence). The CDR3 is made up of 19 amino acids. Trimming took off 2 bases at V and 0 bases at J, with 18 bases between the two ends. In DNA, the CDR3 is TGTGCCAGCAGCTTCGTCGGTGTTCCCCTTAGCTCTGGGGCCAACGTCCTGACTTTC. Translation gives CASSFVGVPLSSGANVLTF.

The chain links TRBV27 to TRBJ2-1, with 12 bases that match TRBD1. V lost 7 bases to trimming and J lost 7 bases; unmatched junction nucleotides: 8. There are 15 residues in the CDR3. Germline-derived CDR1 and CDR2 are MNHEY and SMNVEV (reference sequence). CDR3 sequence (DNA): TGTGCCAGCACCGACTGGGACAGGGGGCCGAATGAGCAGTTCTTC. Encoded protein: CASTDWDRGPNEQFF.

The J gene is TRBJ2-3, the V gene TRBV5-1; the D gene is possibly TRBD1 (6 bases). V was pared by 7 bases and J by 3 bases, with 18 bases between. CDR1 SGHRS and CDR2 YFSETQ come from the germline V gene. The CDR3 loop spans 15 amino acids. CDR3 loop: CASGPGQLLTDTQYF. The CDR3 DNA is TGCGCCAGCGGCCCCGGACAGCTCCTAACAGATACGCAGTATTTT.

This clone came up a few times. V is TRBV11-2 and J is TRBJ2-7; 11 nucleotides align to TRBD1. Germline V CDR1 and CDR2: SGHAT, FQNNGV. The CDR3 runs to 15 residues. Germline trimming cut 6 bases from V and 4 bases from J; bases unmatched to any gene: 8. The CDR3: CASSFRTGGGYEQYF. The CDR3 DNA reads TGTGCCAGCAGTTTCAGGACAGGGGGCGGGTACGAGCAGTACTTC.

The rearrangement joins TRBV12-1 to TRBJ2-1; TRBD2 was called by the table and not checked on the DNA. TRBV12-1 is deemed a pseudogene. The CDR3 totals 19 residues. Here the CDR3 DNA reads TGTGCCAGCAGCACATGCGGGTGGGGAGCGGGGGGTAAGGGTGATGAGCAGTTCTTC. Protein: CASSTCGWGAGGKGDEQFF.

The chain links TRBV9 to TRBJ1-2, with D hard to call. The CDR3 is made up of 13 amino acids. V dropped 4 bases and J dropped 7 bases, with 14 bases sitting between them. Germline loops: CDR1 SGDLS, CDR2 YYNGEE. CDR3 nucleotides: TGTGCCAGCAGCTCTACAGCAGCTCGTGGCTACACCTTC. This codes for CASSSTAARGYTF.

This chain uses TRBV14 with TRBJ2-1, with D possibly matching TRBD2 (5 bases). V lost 6 bases and J lost 5, with 5 bases in between. Germline assignment: CDR1 SGHDN and CDR2 FVKESK. CDR3 length: 11 amino acids. The DNA for the CDR3 is TGTGCCAGCAGGCGGGACAATGAGCAGTTCTTC. Its translation is CASRRDNEQFF.

The chain recombines TRBV27 with TRBJ2-7; TRBD2 aligns across 11 bases. The CDR3 runs to 14 residues. The germline gives CDR1 MNHEY, CDR2 SMNVEV (reference sequence). V trimming: 5 bases; J trimming: 4 bases; junction bases outside the gene matches: 4. CDR3 amino acids: CASSLRTSGYEQYF. CDR3 DNA sequence: TGTGCCAGCAGTCTTCGGACTAGCGGGTACGAGCAGTACTTC.

V gene TRBV5-1 combines with J gene TRBJ2-7, with a weak D call TRBD2 (5 bases). Germline CDR1 is SGHRS and CDR2 is YFSETQ. The CDR3 is made up of 13 amino acids. Trimming removed 4 bases from V and 7 bases from J, with 15 bases in between. The chain's CDR3 is CASSPPETGEQYF. DNA of the CDR3: TGCGCCAGCAGCCCCCCCGAGACGGGAGAGCAGTACTTC.

The V and J genes are TRBV6-2 or TRBV6-3 and TRBJ1-1; D unresolved. From germline, CDR1 is MNHEY and CDR2 SVGEGT. This CDR3 region has 15 residues. Deletions cut 2 bases from V and 0 bases from J, with 10 bases between. The CDR3 nucleotides read TGTGCCAGCAGTTACCGGAGTCTGATGAACACTGAAGCTTTCTTT. It codes for CASSYRSLMNTEAFF.

This clone was seen a handful of times. The gene calls are TRBV4-1 and TRBJ1-2; D possibly corresponds to TRBD1 (6 bases). The CDR3 runs 15 residues. Trimming took off 3 bases at V and 0 bases at J, with 11 bases between the two ends. CDR1 is MGHRA and CDR2 is YSYEKL in the germline V gene. The CDR3 spells CASSQGHATNYGYTF. CDR3 in DNA: TGCGCCAGCAGCCAGGGACATGCTACTAACTATGGCTACACCTTC.

The chain uses TRBV9 and TRBJ2-3, with TRBD2 as a possible D gene (5 bases). This CDR3 region has 15 residues. The V and J ends lost 5 bases and 4 bases respectively, with 17 bases between them. Germline values: CDR1 SGDLS, CDR2 YYNGEE. The DNA of the CDR3 is TGTGCCAGCAGTCGGGGTGACCTCCCCGCAGATACGCAGTATTTT. Translated: CASSRGDLPADTQYF.

The chain uses TRBV25-1 and TRBJ1-2, with 7 bases identical to TRBD1. The ends lost 6 bases at V and 2 bases at J; junction bases unmatched: 3. The CDR3 totals 13 residues. CDR1 is MGHDK, CDR2 SYGVNS, per germline. This chain's CDR3 is CASRDRLNYGYTF. DNA of the CDR3: TGTGCCAGCAGGGACAGGCTGAACTATGGCTACACCTTC.

The chain has TRBV3-1 (or the pseudogene TRBV3-2) and TRBJ2-3; TRBD1 is a possible D gene (6 bases). The germline V gene encodes CDR1 LGHDT and CDR2 YNNKEL (reference sequence). V lost 2 bases to trimming and J lost 3 bases, with 12 bases between them. CDR3 length: 15 amino acids. CDR3 sequence: CASSQSDTGTDTQYF. CDR3 DNA sequence: TGTGCCAGCAGCCAATCGGACACAGGGACAGATACGCAGTATTTT.

J is TRBJ2-7 and V is TRBV9; no reliable D call. Germline V lookup: CDR1 SGDLS, CDR2 YYNGEE. CDR3 length equals 14 residues. Trimming removed 0 bases from V and 5 bases from J, with 12 bases in between. Here the CDR3 DNA reads TGTGCCAGCAGCGTAGGACACAGATCGGACGAGCAGTACTTC. Residues: CASSVGHRSDEQYF.

The V call is TRBV5-1, the J call TRBJ1-1; D may be TRBD1 (6 bases). The CDR3 is made up of 14 amino acids. Trimming pared 4 bases from V and 5 bases from J, leaving 15 bases between. Germline V gene sequence: CDR1 SGHRS, CDR2 YFSETQ. The CDR3 DNA is TGCGCCAGCAGCCTAAGGGGGGGTTGGACTGAAGCTTTCTTT. Its translation: CASSLRGGWTEAFF.

The chain links TRBV19 to TRBJ1-2; TRBD1 matches 8 bases. Unmatched junction bases numbered 5, after V lost 7 bases and J lost 4 bases. This CDR3 comprises 13 residues. Germline values: CDR1 LNHDA, CDR2 SQIVND (reference sequence). The CDR3 region is CASNADRGYGYTF. CDR3 bases: TGTGCCAGTAATGCCGACAGGGGCTATGGCTACACCTTC. The full variable domain, with the rest looked up from reference TRBV19 and TRBJ1-2, is DGGITQSPKYLFRKEGQNVTLSCEQNLNHDAMYWYRQDPGQGLRLIYYSQIVNDFQKGDIAEGYSVSREKKESFPLTVTSAQKNPTAFYLCASNADRGYGYTFGSGTRLTVV.

Details on this clone: This sample also contains other DNA sequences that code for the same CDR3. This chain links TRBV5-1 with TRBJ2-7; no firm D call. Per germline, CDR1 SGHRS and CDR2 YFSETQ. The germline V and J ends were trimmed by 4 bases and 0 bases, with 11 bases remaining between them. The CDR3 contains 14 residues. CDR3 coding DNA: TGCGCCAGCAGCCTGGTACCCGGCTCCTACGAGCAGTACTTC. It translates to CASSLVPGSYEQYF.

The chain joins TRBV20-1 to TRBJ1-1; D gene unclear. Trimming left V 0 bases short and J 7 bases short, with 6 bases between. In germline, CDR1 is DFQATT, CDR2 SNEGSKA (reference sequence). The CDR3 sequence is 11 residues long. The CDR3 reads CSARETIEAFF. CDR3 coding DNA: TGCAGTGCTAGAGAAACTATTGAAGCTTTCTTT.

The chain uses TRBV19 and TRBJ2-7; D is ambiguous. V was cut by 4 bases and J by 3 bases, with 7 bases left in between. In germline, CDR1 is LNHDA, CDR2 SQIVND (reference sequence). CDR3 length equals 12 residues. This CDR3 is CASSSTGYEQYF. As DNA, the CDR3 is TGTGCCAGTAGTAGCACGGGCTACGAGCAGTACTTC. Supplemented by reference TRBV19 and TRBJ2-7, the full variable domain reads DGGITQSPKYLFRKEGQNVTLSCEQNLNHDAMYWYRQDPGQGLRLIYYSQIVNDFQKGDIAEGYSVSREKKESFPLTVTSAQKNPTAFYLCASSSTGYEQYFGPGTRLTVT.

The chain links TRBV5-4 to TRBJ1-1; TRBD1 is a possible D gene (5 bases). Germline V gene lookup returns CDR1 SGHNT and CDR2 YYREEE (reference sequence). Trimming pared 0 bases from V and 0 bases from J, leaving 12 bases between. The CDR3 loop spans 16 amino acids. The CDR3 DNA reads TGTGCCAGCAGCTTGGGGGGGGTGTCCATGAACACTGAAGCTTTCTTT. Amino acids: CASSLGGVSMNTEAFF.

The rearrangement uses TRBV6-6 and TRBJ1-1; possible D gene TRBD1, 5 bases. CDR1 is MNHNY and CDR2 is SVGAGI in the germline V gene (reference sequence). The CDR3 consists of 14 residues. The V and J ends lost 4 bases and 3 bases respectively, with 12 bases between them. The CDR3 protein is CASSFQGGDTEAFF. CDR3 in DNA: TGTGCCAGCAGTTTCCAGGGAGGGGACACTGAAGCTTTCTTT.

The chain joins TRBV5-4 to TRBJ2-5, with TRBD2 matching over 9 bases. V dropped 0 bases and J dropped 7; count of bases not matched to a gene: 7. Germline V gives CDR1 SGHNT, CDR2 YYREEE (reference sequence). There are 15 residues in the CDR3. The CDR3 nucleotides read TGTGCCAGCAGCTTGGAGGGGCGGGGGGGCCGGACCCAGTACTTC. It translates to CASSLEGRGGRTQYF.

The rearrangement uses TRBV5-1 and TRBJ1-1; D is unclear. V was trimmed by 4 bases and J by 6 bases, leaving 16 bases between them. Germline V gene sequence: CDR1 SGHRS, CDR2 YFSETQ. The CDR3 extends over 14 amino acids. The chain's CDR3 is CASSIDNLGAEAFF. The CDR3 DNA follows: TGCGCCAGCAGCATCGACAACCTCGGCGCTGAAGCTTTCTTT.

This rearrangement joins TRBV7-9 to TRBJ1-3; D not certain. The CDR3 runs 16 residues. The V end was cut by 2 bases, the J end by 0 bases, with 11 bases between. Germline loops: CDR1 SEHNR, CDR2 FQNEAQ (reference sequence). The DNA for the CDR3 is TGTGCCAGCAGCTTATCCCACGGGAACTCTGGAAACACCATATATTTT. This encodes CASSLSHGNSGNTIYF.

This rearrangement joins TRBV12-5 to TRBJ1-5; no clear D gene. Germline loops: CDR1 LGHNT, CDR2 FRNRAP. V lost 0 bases and J 5 bases, leaving 14 bases between the germline ends. There are 16 residues in the CDR3. DNA of the CDR3: TGTGCTAGTGGTTTGGTACTAGGAGCCCTCTATCAGCCCCAGCATTTT. Its protein is CASGLVLGALYQPQHF.

This sequence joins TRBV11-3 and TRBJ2-3; 8 positions match TRBD2. With 3 bases clipped from V and 5 bases from J, the junction kept 7 bases outside the gene matches. The CDR3 loop spans 15 amino acids. Germline V gives CDR1 SGHNT, CDR2 YENEEA. The CDR3 loop reads CASSFSGGLIDTQYF. In nucleotides, the CDR3 is TGTGCCAGCAGCTTCTCGGGGGGGCTTATAGATACGCAGTATTTT.